This T cell receptor (beta chain) was recovered during a study of spatial heterogeneity in lung cancer (dated by TCRdb to the late 2010s). Context from the whole study: More beta-chain than alpha-chain transcripts were consistently detected, likely reflecting higher beta-chain transcript abundance. The study quantitatively compared TCR alpha and beta repertoires across multiple tumor regions, matched nontumor lung and blood in non-small cell lung cancer. In the raw uncorrected reads, each unique combination of TCR and UMI appeared more than ten times on average. TCR repertoire features were related to nonsynonymous mutation counts determined by whole-exome sequencing of tumor tissue. In tumor regions, TCR transcript counts showed a strong correlation with a T cell transcriptional module score from matched bulk RNA-seq. At surgery, both alpha and beta chains were TCR-sequenced in more than 200 tumor regions, 63 to 65 matched nontumor lung samples and over 50 PBMC samples.

This clonotype was detected many times. What antigen it recognizes has not been identified. Base qualities are missing; no much larger clone stands one base away. Library method: 5' RACE. TCRdb names NextSeq 500 as the instrument used. To allow correction of PCR and sequencing errors, the TCR library protocol tagged every TCR cDNA molecule with a unique molecular identifier. The study's own analysis went as follows. TCR identification, UMI-based error correction and CDR3 extraction were all carried out with Decombinator tools. Expanded TCRs were defined as those above a frequency of 2 per 1,000, corresponding to the top 1% of the tumor frequency distribution. Expanded tumor TCRs statistically deemed absent (corrected P<0.05) from at least one tumor region were classed as regional, and all other expanded tumor TCRs were classed as ubiquitous. Rényi diversity was computed with the R vegan package after subsampling each repertoire 100 times to 5,000 TCRs. CDR3 similarity networks were built from amino acid triplet string-kernel similarity, with CDR3s being connected when pairwise similarity was above 0.82. TCRdb's own reprocessing of the public reads used fastp at Q25 and MiXCR and kept productive beta chains. Each record represents a unique CDR3 protein, reported with the most common genes and DNA among its rows. For this entry, the V and J calls and clone size follow TCRdb and not the study's own pipeline. This sample gives approximately 26,000 distinct CDR3 sequences in total; under 10% of them show up just once. Over 7% of the sample comes from the top ten.

Study-wide findings and limitations: TCR-seq coverage of tumor T cells was estimated to be only about 7% for alpha chains and more than 11% for beta chains. The tumor nonsynonymous mutation count correlated with the number of expanded alpha and beta TCRs within the tumor. Confirming at a functional level the hypothesis that regional TCRs recognize regional mutations was considered to require additional single-cell paired TCR alpha and beta sequencing. Counts of ubiquitous and regional expanded TCRs were found to correlate with counts of ubiquitous and regional nonsynonymous mutations, respectively.

The germline ends are 13 bases apart after V is trimmed by 3 bases and J by 3 bases. CDR1 SNHLY and CDR2 FYNNEI are derived from the germline V gene. The cysteine opens and the phenylalanine closes a CDR3 of 15 amino acids. Of all the DNA, just the CDR3 is kept, 45 bases in frame from base 1. What this sample's time point label stands for: sample taken at primary tumor resection. Samples were obtained from approximately 70 patients with early-stage, untreated non-small cell lung cancer from the lung TRACERx cohort. For TCR sequencing, whole RNA was extracted from tumor and nontumor lung tissue, or from cryopreserved PBMC samples, and no cell sorting was done. Only patients for whom sufficient RNA was available from at least two tumor regions were selected for TCR sequencing. Tumor and adjacent nontumor lung specimens were reviewed by a lung pathologist before selection.

The chain is assembled from TRBV2 and TRBJ2-3, with the identity of the D gene unclear. This sample comprised lung tumor tissue, obtained at surgery. The receptor's source is a male donor with early-stage non-small cell lung cancer. The DNA sequence follows: TGTGCCAGCAGTGACGGTCGGGTAGGGACAGATACGCAGTATTTT. Its protein product is CASSDGRVGTDTQYF. With the rest looked up from the reference TRBV2 and TRBJ2-3 genes rather than sequenced, the full variable domain is EPEVTQTPSHQVTQMGQEVILRCVPISNHLYFYWYRQILGQKVEFLVSFYNNEISEKSEIFDDQFSVERPDGSNFTLKIRSTKLEDSAMYFCASSDGRVGTDTQYFGPGTRLTVL.